This entry lists 2 T cell receptor beta chains sequenced from one sample in a study of blood T cell repertoires in COVID-19. The protocol was immunoSEQ multiplex PCR, while the TCRdb copy is restricted to in-frame clones and leaves out a portion. Of 250,000 to 300,000 clones listed, approximately 90% were seen once; the top ten hold about 4.6%. Material: peripheral blood. The origin of the receptors is a man in his forties or fifties with acute or convalescent COVID-19.

J is TRBJ2-3 and V is TRBV10-1; D is ambiguous. V lost 3 bases to trimming and J lost 2 bases, with 9 bases between them. This CDR3 region has 14 residues. Germline lookup yields CDR1 WNHNN and CDR2 SYGVQD (reference sequence). The CDR3 here is CASSDDSYTDTQYF. Here the CDR3 DNA reads TGCGCCAGCAGTGATGACTCCTACACAGATACGCAGTATTTT.

The gene calls are TRBV6-5 and TRBJ1-2, with 10 nucleotides matching TRBD1. With V trimmed by 6 bases and J by 7 bases, 11 bases remained unmatched. Germline CDR1 reads MNHEY; CDR2 reads SVGAGI. This CDR3 comprises 15 residues. In nucleotides, the CDR3 is TGTGCCAGCAGAGTATCTTACGGGACAGGGGCTGGCTACACCTTC. Its protein product is CASRVSYGTGAGYTF.